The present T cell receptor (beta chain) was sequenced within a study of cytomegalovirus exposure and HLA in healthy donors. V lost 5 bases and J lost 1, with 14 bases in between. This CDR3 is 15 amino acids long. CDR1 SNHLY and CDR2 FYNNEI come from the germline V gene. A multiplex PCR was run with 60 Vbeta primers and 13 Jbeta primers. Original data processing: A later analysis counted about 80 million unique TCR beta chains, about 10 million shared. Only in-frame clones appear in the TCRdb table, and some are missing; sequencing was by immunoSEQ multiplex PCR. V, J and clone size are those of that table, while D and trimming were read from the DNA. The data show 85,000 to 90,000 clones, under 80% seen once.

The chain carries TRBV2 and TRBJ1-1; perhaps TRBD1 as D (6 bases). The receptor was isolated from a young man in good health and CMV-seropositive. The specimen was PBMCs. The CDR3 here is CASSPKDSPNTEAFF. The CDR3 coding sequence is TGTGCCAGCAGTCCTAAGGACAGCCCGAACACTGAAGCTTTCTTT.